This T cell receptor (beta chain) was sequenced for a study of blood T cell repertoires in COVID-19. Across the study: The origin of the acute and convalescent COVID-19 samples was the United States, Italy and Spain.

The authors' processing: Amplifying reference gene primers gave estimates of nucleated cell counts. Method: immunoSEQ multiplex PCR; TCRdb's copy keeps in-frame clones and lacks some. D and trimming come from the DNA, and the V and J calls and clone size come from that table. The data hold 200,000 to 300,000 clones, with roughly 86% observed a single time. One Seattle source followed patients from active infection through their disease course. Material for sequencing was peripheral blood. This sequence was found in a woman aged 55-70 years with COVID-19, enrolled during active disease.

CDR3: CASSPTGANTEAFF. Written as DNA, the CDR3 is TGCGCCAGCAGTCCGACAGGGGCAAACACTGAAGCTTTCTTT. This chain links TRBV5-1 with TRBJ1-1, with TRBD1 matching over 8 bases. The junction had 5 bases not matched to a gene; V was cut back by 5 bases and J by 2 bases. CDR3 length: 14 residues. CDR1 is SGHRS and CDR2 is YFSETQ in the germline V gene.